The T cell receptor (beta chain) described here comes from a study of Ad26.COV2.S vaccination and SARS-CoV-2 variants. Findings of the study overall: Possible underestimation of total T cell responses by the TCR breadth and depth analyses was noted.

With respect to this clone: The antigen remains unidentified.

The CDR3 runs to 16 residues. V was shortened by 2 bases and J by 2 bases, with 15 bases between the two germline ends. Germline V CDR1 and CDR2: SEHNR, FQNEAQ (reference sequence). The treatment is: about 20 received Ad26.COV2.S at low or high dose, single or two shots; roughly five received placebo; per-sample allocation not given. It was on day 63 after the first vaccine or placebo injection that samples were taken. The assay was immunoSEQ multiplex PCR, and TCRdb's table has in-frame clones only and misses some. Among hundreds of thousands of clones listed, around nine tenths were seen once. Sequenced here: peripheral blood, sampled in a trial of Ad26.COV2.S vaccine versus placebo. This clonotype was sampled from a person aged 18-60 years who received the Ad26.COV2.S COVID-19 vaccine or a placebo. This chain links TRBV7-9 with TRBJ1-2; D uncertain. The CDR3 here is CASSLMPVGFNYGYTF. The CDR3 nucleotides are TGTGCCAGCAGCTTAATGCCTGTAGGCTTCAACTATGGCTACACCTTC.